This T cell receptor beta chain derives from a study of cytomegalovirus exposure and HLA in healthy donors. Overall study: Earlier results showed almost 120 million unique TCR beta sequences derived from some 180 million T cells. Study outcomes and limitations: For TCR beta chains, V- and J-gene trimming was later linked to a missense DCLRE1C variant. Associated with cytomegalovirus, according to the listing, were around 160 TCR beta chains.

As to this clone: Its specificity is unknown.

60 Vbeta and 13 Jbeta primers were used in PCR. Sequencing used immunoSEQ multiplex PCR; TCRdb keeps in-frame clones, though not all of them. The sample holds around 120,000 clones; 60% to 70% are singletons and the top ten take approximately 3.9%. The V gene's germline CDR1 is MNHEY and CDR2 SVGAGI. V lost 1 base, J lost 5 bases, and 9 bases lay in between. The CDR3 totals 13 residues. Donors had nominal health at sampling but likely had unrecorded immune exposures. Sequences were obtained from PBMCs. This receptor was identified in a man aged 25 to 40 in good health and CMV-seropositive. The rearrangement uses TRBV6-5 and TRBJ2-7, with no clear D. The CDR3 reads CASSYLPRNEQYF. The CDR3 coding sequence is TGTGCCAGCAGTTACTTACCTAGGAACGAGCAGTACTTC.